The source of this T cell receptor (beta chain) is a study of technical replicates of blood from a handful of donors. Germline CDR1 is LGHNA and CDR2 is YNFKEQ. With 1 base removed from V and 5 bases from J, the gap between germline ends came to 12 bases. The CDR3 spans 16 residues. Using immunoSEQ multiplex PCR, the repertoire was profiled, and TCRdb retains in-frame clones only, with some absent. Of tens of thousands of clones listed, about 91% are singletons. The chain joins TRBV4-2 to TRBJ1-6; D gene unclear. Sequenced: T cells isolated from PBMCs. The sequence derives from a human donor in good health. CDR3 bases: TGTGCCAGCAGCCAAGGGCACCCGGGAAATAATTCACCCCTCCACTTT. Translation: CASSQGHPGNNSPLHF.